This T cell receptor (beta chain) originates from a study of blood T cells in healthy people across ages. Study outcomes and limitations: Older age went with lower TCR beta diversity per million T cells, in a roughly linear way. Because donor CMV status was unknown, expanded clonotype changes were possibly confounded. One million T cells yielded diversity estimates that were considered underestimates. Leaving the PBMCs unsorted stopped any conclusive comparison of naive versus antigen-experienced cells.

PCR was performed a second time for about 7 to 12 cycles using a sample-barcoded 5' primer and a J-beta primer mix. TCRdb reprocessed the 5' RACE reads with MiXCR, giving one entry per CDR3 protein. The data contain about 1.6 million distinct CDR3 sequences, about 32% of them singletons. This CDR3 comprises 13 residues. CDR1 DFQATT and CDR2 SNEGSKA come from the germline V gene (reference sequence). This clonotype was detected only a few times. Antigen: not known. The sequenced sample consisted of blood. The origin of this receptor is a woman in her twenties or thirties in good health. The chain employs TRBV20-1 and TRBJ2-7; 7 bases match TRBD2. The J call is in doubt because the DNA end fits TRBJ2-5 better. CDR3 residues: CSASRAGEETQYF. The CDR3 DNA is TGCAGTGCTAGCCGGGCGGGGGAAGAGACCCAGTACTTC.